This entry is about one T cell receptor (beta chain). Its specificity is not known. The CDR3 runs 13 residues. CDR1 and CDR2 from the germline V gene are SGHRS and YFSETQ. V lost 2 bases, J lost 5 bases, and 10 bases lay in between. Time point described: sample taken at primary tumor resection. Extraction of whole RNA from tumor, nontumor lung or frozen PBMC preceded unsorted sequencing. Samples were donated by 72 untreated early-stage non-small cell lung cancer patients. This sample stems from a study of spatial heterogeneity in lung cancer. Study results and caveats: Resection blood, more than follow-up blood, showed ubiquitous expanded tumor TCRs.

TCRdb re-called the 5' RACE reads with MiXCR, one entry per CDR3 protein. There are around 48,000 distinct CDR3 sequences in the sample; about 5.8% occur only once, and over 8.5% lies in the top ten. The origin of this receptor is a male donor with early-stage non-small cell lung cancer. Sequencing was performed on PBMCs, taken at surgery. V usage is TRBV5-1 and J usage is TRBJ2-5; the D gene is possibly TRBD2 (5 bases). The chain's CDR3 is CASSFGVGETQYF. CDR3 sequence (DNA): TGCGCCAGCAGCTTCGGGGTAGGGGAGACCCAGTACTTC. The full variable domain, rest sourced from reference TRBV5-1 and TRBJ2-5, is KAGVTQTPRYLIKTRGQQVTLSCSPISGHRSVSWYQQTPGQGLQFLFEYFSETQRNKGNFPGRFSGRQFSNSRSEMNVSTLELGDSALYLCASSFGVGETQYFGPGTRLLVL.